The 5 T cell receptor beta chains below all came from one sample that was sequenced in a study of cytomegalovirus exposure and HLA in healthy donors. Primers for the PCR totalled 60 Vbeta and 13 Jbeta. Profiling relied on immunoSEQ multiplex PCR, and the TCRdb table lists in-frame clones only, not all of them. Of roughly 220,000 clones listed, roughly 80% are singletons. Source material: PBMCs. Receptors were obtained from a man younger than 45 in good health and CMV-seronegative.

This chain uses TRBV27 with TRBJ2-7, with a weak D call TRBD1 (6 bases). The CDR3 contains 12 residues. Trimming removed 5 bases at V and 9 bases at J, with 14 bases between. CDR1 MNHEY and CDR2 SMNVEV come from the germline V gene (reference sequence). The CDR3 nucleotides are TGTGCCAGCAGTCTCACAGGGAGCCCGCAGTACTTC. Translated: CASSLTGSPQYF.

The sample holds one count of this clone. The chain has TRBV6-6 and TRBJ1-1; the D gene is possibly TRBD1 (5 bases). This CDR3 contains 15 residues. Trimming left V 0 bases short and J 5 bases short, with 13 bases between. Germline assignment: CDR1 MNHNY and CDR2 SVGAGI (reference sequence). This CDR3 reads CASSYSIGGITEAFF. The CDR3, as DNA: TGTGCCAGCAGTTACTCGATTGGGGGGATAACTGAAGCTTTCTTT.

This chain joins TRBV7-6 and TRBJ1-1; TRBD1 is a possible D gene (5 bases). V lost 6 bases and J 4 bases, leaving 15 bases between the germline ends. Germline V gene data show CDR1 as SGHVS and CDR2 as FNYEAQ. The CDR3 is 14 amino acids. The CDR3 protein is CASSYGTASTEAFF. For the CDR3, the DNA is TGTGCCAGCAGTTACGGGACTGCGAGCACTGAAGCTTTCTTT.

To note about this clone: At one of its ends the junction is not consistent with the germline gene, which may arise from a read error. The gene calls are TRBV7-9 and TRBJ2-7, with 9 positions matching TRBD1. Germline lookup yields CDR1 SEHNR and CDR2 FQNEAQ (reference sequence). The CDR3 has 14 amino acids. The CDR3 coding sequence is TGTTCCAGCAGCTCGCGGGACAGGGCCTACGAGCAGTACTTC. Amino acid sequence: CSSSSRDRAYEQYF.

This chain uses TRBV29-1 with TRBJ2-3, with 16 bases lining up with TRBD2. V gave up 0 bases and J gave up 3 bases; unmatched junction bases: 6. The CDR3 length is 18 residues. Germline V CDR1 and CDR2: SQVTM, ANQGSEA. CDR3 amino acids: CSVEEGTSGGGPTDTQYF. The CDR3 region has the DNA TGCAGCGTTGAAGAAGGGACTAGCGGGGGGGGGCCGACAGATACGCAGTATTTT.